The source of this T cell receptor (beta chain) is a study of OX40 agonist ivuxolimab in advanced cancers. The wider study: Ivuxolimab, which patients received intravenously every 2 weeks, was dosed at 0.01 to 10 mg/kg. Three patients showed partial responses: one hepatocellular carcinoma and two cutaneous melanoma cases.

For this clone: The antigen remains unidentified.

Generated by immunoSEQ multiplex PCR, the TCRdb table keeps only in-frame clones and is missing some. The profile shows 100,000 to 110,000 clones, about 91% of them singletons. Study-level results: CD4+ and CD8+ blood T cells expanded clonally by week 6 at 0.1 to 3.0 mg/kg. Among expanded peripheral T cells, antigen specificity went undetermined.

V dropped 2 bases and J dropped 4; count of bases not matched to a gene: 6. Germline V CDR1 and CDR2: WNHNN, SYGVQD (reference sequence). The CDR3 consists of 16 residues. The source was CD4+ or CD8+ T cells sorted from blood, collected in a trial of the OX40 agonist ivuxolimab. The clonotype was recovered from an adult with an advanced solid tumor such as melanoma, head and neck, liver or kidney cancer. This sequence joins TRBV10-1 and TRBJ2-2; 8 bases agree with TRBD2. The CDR3 is CASSERSGSFTGELFF. The CDR3 coding sequence is TGCGCCAGCAGTGAGCGGAGCGGGAGTTTCACCGGGGAGCTGTTTTTT.